This TCR beta chain emerged from a study of human T cells and chemical hapten exposure. Findings and limits, study-wide: Because all patients had alopecia, their immune responses might differ from healthy ones.

TCRdb redid the calling of the RACE reads with MiXCR, one entry per CDR3 protein. The sample consists of some 300,000 distinct CDR3 sequences, 5.5% of them appearing once. In the case of this clonotype: Its antigen is unidentified.

V lost 5 bases to trimming and J lost 3 bases; unmatched junction nucleotides: 5. The CDR3 is 17 amino acids. Germline-derived CDR1 and CDR2 are SEHNR and FQNEAQ (reference sequence). Time point given: pre-sensitization, week 0. The sample's treatment: therapeutic diphenylcyclopropenone sensitization with weekly scalp DPC. This clonotype originated in a woman aged 18-30 years with alopecia areata. Some clones in this sample may be carry-over from other donors' samples. The sample here was whole blood, taken in connection with sensitization to the hapten diphenylcyclopropenone (DPC). V is TRBV7-9 and J is TRBJ2-3; 16 bases match TRBD2. The DNA for the CDR3 is TGTGCCAGCAGCAGAGGGACTAGCGGGGGGGCGACAGATACGCAGTATTTT. This codes for CASSRGTSGGATDTQYF.